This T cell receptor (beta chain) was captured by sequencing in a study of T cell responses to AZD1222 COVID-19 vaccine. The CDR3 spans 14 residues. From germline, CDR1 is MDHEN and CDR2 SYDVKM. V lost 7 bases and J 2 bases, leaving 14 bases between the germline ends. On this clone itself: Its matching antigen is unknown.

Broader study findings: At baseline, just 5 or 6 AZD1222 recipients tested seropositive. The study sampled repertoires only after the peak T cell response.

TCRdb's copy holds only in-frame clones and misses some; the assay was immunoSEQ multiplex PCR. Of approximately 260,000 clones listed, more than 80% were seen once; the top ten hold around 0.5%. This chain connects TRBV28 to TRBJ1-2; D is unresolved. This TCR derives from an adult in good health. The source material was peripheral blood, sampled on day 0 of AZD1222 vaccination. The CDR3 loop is CASNPPQPNYGYTF. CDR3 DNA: TGTGCCAGCAACCCCCCCCAACCCAACTATGGCTACACCTTC.